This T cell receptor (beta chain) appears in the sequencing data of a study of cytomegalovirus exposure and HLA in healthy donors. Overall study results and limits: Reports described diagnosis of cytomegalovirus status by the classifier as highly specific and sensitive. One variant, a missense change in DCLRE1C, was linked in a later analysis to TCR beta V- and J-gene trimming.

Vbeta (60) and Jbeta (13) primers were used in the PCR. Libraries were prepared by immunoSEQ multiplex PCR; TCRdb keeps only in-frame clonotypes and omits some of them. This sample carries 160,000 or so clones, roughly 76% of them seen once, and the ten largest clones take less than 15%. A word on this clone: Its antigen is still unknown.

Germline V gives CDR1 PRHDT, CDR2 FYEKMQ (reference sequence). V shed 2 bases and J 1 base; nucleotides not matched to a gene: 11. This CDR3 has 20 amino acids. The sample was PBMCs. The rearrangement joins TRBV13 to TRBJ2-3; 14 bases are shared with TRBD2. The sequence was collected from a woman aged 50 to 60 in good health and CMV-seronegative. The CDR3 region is CASSLQTTSGRAKGTDTQYF. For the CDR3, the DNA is TGTGCCAGCAGCTTACAAACGACTAGCGGGAGGGCCAAGGGCACAGATACGCAGTATTTT.